This is a list of T cell receptor beta chains from one sample in a study of naive and memory T cell subsets. TCRdb processed the UMI-ligation and nested PCR reads anew with MiXCR; each CDR3 protein has one entry. The table includes 95,000 to 150,000 distinct CDR3 sequences, around a third detected once. Sample: central memory CD4+ T cells from blood. The receptors shown here come from a human donor in good health. Both conserved end residues are part of each CDR3. The D gene is left open where the match is weak. Clone size is given for some rows only: seen once, a few or many times, or a class if the clone is expanded.

>-|TRBJ2-7|TRBV25-1|-
CASTHHYEQYF
TGTGCCAGCACACACCACTACGAGCAGTACTTC
>TRBD2|TRBJ2-1|TRBV7-9|many
CASSLALLSGLAGTNSYNEQFF
TGTGCCAGCAGCTTAGCGCTTCTTTCGGGACTAGCGGGTACAAACTCCTACAATGAGCAGTTCTTC
>-|TRBJ2-5|TRBV7-7|few
CASSFTLSQETQYF
TGTGCTAGCAGCTTTACATTAAGCCAAGAGACCCAGTACTTC
>TRBD1|TRBJ1-6|TRBV28|-
CASSLGPGTGLNSPLHF
TGTGCCAGCAGTTTAGGCCCCGGGACAGGGTTGAATTCACCCCTCCACTTT
>-|TRBJ1-1|TRBV5-1|few
CASSLDGQMNTEAFF
TGCGCCAGCAGCTTGGATGGCCAGATGAACACTGAAGCTTTCTTT
>-|TRBJ2-7|TRBV20-1|-
CSARASWGYEQYF
TGCAGTGCTAGAGCCTCGTGGGGCTACGAGCAGTACTTC
>TRBD1|TRBJ2-7|TRBV9|few
CASSARDSMHEQYF
TGTGCCAGCAGCGCTCGGGACAGTATGCACGAGCAGTACTTC
>-|TRBJ2-1|TRBV10-3|-
CAISVRAHEQFF
TGTGCCATCAGTGTCAGAGCGCATGAGCAGTTCTTC
>TRBD1|TRBJ2-5|TRBV7-2|few
CASSRDRGQETQYF
TGTGCCAGCAGTCGGGACAGGGGCCAAGAGACCCAGTACTTC
>-|TRBJ1-5|TRBV28|-
CASRKRNFYPQHF
TGTGCCAGCAGGAAACGGAACTTTTATCCCCAGCATTTT
>-|TRBJ2-1|TRBV12-5|-
CASGLLPGGYNEQFF
TGTGCTAGTGGTTTGCTACCCGGAGGCTACAATGAGCAGTTCTTC
>-|TRBJ2-3|TRBV5-1|-
CASCQWSAEDTDTQYF
TGCGCCAGCTGCCAATGGTCGGCTGAGGATACAGATACGCAGTATTTT
>-|TRBJ2-7|TRBV27|few
CASSPTRGSYEQYF
TGTGCCAGCAGTCCGACTAGAGGGTCCTACGAGCAGTACTTC
>-|TRBJ2-1|TRBV9|few
CASSVGVGDGEQFF
TGTGCCAGCAGCGTCGGTGTAGGGGACGGTGAGCAGTTCTTC
>-|TRBJ2-7|TRBV5-1|-
CASSSRRPDYEQYF
TGCGCCAGCAGCTCGAGGAGACCCGACTACGAGCAGTACTTC
>TRBD1|TRBJ2-1|TRBV6-2/TRBV6-3|-
CASSQGAPGNEQFF
TGTGCCAGCAGTCAGGGGGCGCCTGGGAATGAGCAGTTCTTC
>-|TRBJ1-5|TRBV2|-
CASSVYSGNQPQHF
TGTGCCAGCAGTGTCTATTCCGGCAATCAGCCCCAGCATTTT
>-|TRBJ2-2|TRBV5-6|-
CASGPYGFSGGELFF
TGTGCCAGCGGGCCCTATGGTTTTTCTGGCGGGGAGCTGTTTTTT
>-|TRBJ2-2|TRBV30|many
CAWRGGPGELFF
TGTGCCTGGCGAGGGGGGCCCGGGGAGCTGTTTTTT
>TRBD1|TRBJ1-5|TRBV24-1|-
CATSDSRQGGQPQHF
TGTGCCACCAGTGATTCCCGACAGGGAGGTCAGCCCCAGCATTTT
>-|TRBJ2-5|TRBV3-1|-
CASSQNGDVAGPGAQYF
TGTGCCAGCAGCCAAAATGGGGACGTTGCGGGCCCAGGGGCCCAGTACTTC
>TRBD1|TRBJ2-1|TRBV24-1|-
CATSDGTGGSFNEQFF
TGTGCCACCAGTGATGGGACAGGGGGCTCCTTCAATGAGCAGTTCTTC
>-|TRBJ1-1|TRBV6-2/TRBV6-3|-
CASSYLAEAFF
TGTGCCAGCAGTTATCTGGCTGAAGCTTTCTTT
>-|TRBJ1-3|TRBV6-5|-
CASSNGRQYRSGNTIYF
TGTGCCAGCAGTAACGGCAGACAGTACCGCTCTGGAAACACCATATATTTT
>-|TRBJ2-3|TRBV4-2|few
CASSQGSADTQYF
TGTGCCAGCAGCCAAGGGAGCGCAGATACGCAGTATTTT
>TRBD1|TRBJ1-1|TRBV6-5|few
CASNQRQGASEAFF
TGTGCCAGCAACCAACGACAGGGGGCCTCCGAAGCTTTCTTT
>-|TRBJ1-6|TRBV4-3|few
CASSQGTVNNSPLHF
TGCGCCAGCAGCCAAGGGACAGTTAATAATTCACCCCTCCACTTT
>TRBD1|TRBJ2-6|TRBV11-2|-
CASRYLHGQGRSGANVLTF
TGTGCCAGCAGATATCTCCACGGACAGGGGAGGTCTGGGGCCAACGTCCTGACTTTC
>-|TRBJ2-1|TRBV28|-
CASRGRLYPRDEQFF
TGTGCCAGCCGGGGGAGGCTCTATCCCCGGGATGAGCAGTTCTTC
>-|TRBJ1-2|TRBV27|few
CASSFQGGYGYTF
TGTGCCAGCAGTTTTCAGGGCGGCTATGGCTACACCTTC
>-|TRBJ2-3|TRBV28|many
CASSLFPGADTQYF
TGTGCCAGCAGTTTGTTTCCGGGGGCAGATACGCAGTATTTT
>-|TRBJ1-1|TRBV6-5|-
CASRPGTRRTAFF
TGTGCCAGCAGGCCCGGGACAAGGCGAACAGCTTTCTTT
>TRBD2|TRBJ2-3|TRBV30|-
CAWSLPGLAGVADTQYF
TGTGCCTGGAGTCTCCCAGGACTAGCGGGAGTCGCAGATACGCAGTATTTT
>-|TRBJ1-5|TRBV12-3/TRBV12-4|-
CASSLGFQPQHF
TGTGCCAGCAGTTTAGGTTTTCAGCCCCAGCATTTT
>TRBD1|TRBJ2-6|TRBV4-2|few
CASSQRDRGPSSGANVLTF
TGTGCCAGCAGCCAACGGGACAGGGGCCCGAGCTCTGGGGCCAACGTCCTGACTTTC
>TRBD1|TRBJ2-6|TRBV6-5|-
CASSYTYRTGAGANVLTF
TGTGCCAGCAGTTACACATATCGGACAGGGGCCGGGGCCAACGTCCTGACTTTC
>-|TRBJ2-1|TRBV11-3|few
CASSLGGWGSNEQFF
TGTGCCAGCAGCTTGGGGGGCTGGGGCTCCAATGAGCAGTTCTTC